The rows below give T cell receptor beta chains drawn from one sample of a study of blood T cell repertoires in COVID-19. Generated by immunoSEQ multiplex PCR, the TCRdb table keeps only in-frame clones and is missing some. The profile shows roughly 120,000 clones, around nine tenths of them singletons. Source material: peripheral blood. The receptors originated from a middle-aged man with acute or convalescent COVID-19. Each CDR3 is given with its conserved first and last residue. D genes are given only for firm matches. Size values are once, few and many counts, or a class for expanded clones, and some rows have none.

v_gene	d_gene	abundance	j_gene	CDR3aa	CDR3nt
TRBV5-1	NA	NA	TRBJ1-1	CASSLRSPGLNTEAFF	TGCGCCAGCAGCTTAAGATCCCCAGGTCTTAACACTGAAGCTTTCTTT
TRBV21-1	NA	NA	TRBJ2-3	CASSKDSRAVTDTQYF	TGTGCCAGCAGCAAAGATAGCAGGGCGGTAACAGATACGCAGTATTTT
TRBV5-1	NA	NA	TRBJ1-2	CASSARDYGYTF	TGCGCCAGCAGCGCGAGAGACTATGGCTACACCTTC
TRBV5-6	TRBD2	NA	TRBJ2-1	CASSLRPSGLFDSEQFF	TGTGCCAGCAGCTTGAGGCCTAGCGGGTTATTTGACAGTGAGCAGTTCTTC
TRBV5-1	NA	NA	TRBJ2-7	CASSPSLGVREQYF	TGCGCCAGCAGCCCCTCCTTAGGAGTTCGCGAGCAGTACTTC
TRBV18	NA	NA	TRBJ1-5	CASSPQRGGNQPQHF	TGTGCCAGCTCACCACAAAGGGGAGGGAATCAGCCCCAGCATTTT
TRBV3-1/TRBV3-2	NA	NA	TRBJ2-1	CASSQDLAAASYNEQFF	TGTGCCAGCAGCCAAGATCTTGCAGCGGCCTCCTACAATGAGCAGTTCTTC
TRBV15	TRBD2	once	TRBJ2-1	CATSRASSGGVDEQFF	TGTGCCACCAGCAGAGCTTCTAGCGGGGGGGTAGATGAGCAGTTCTTC
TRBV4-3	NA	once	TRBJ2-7	CASSQETGQYEQYF	TGCGCCAGCAGCCAAGAAACAGGACAATACGAGCAGTACTTC
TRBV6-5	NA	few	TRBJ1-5	CASSYRRDQPQHF	TGTGCCAGCAGTTACAGGCGGGATCAGCCCCAGCATTTT
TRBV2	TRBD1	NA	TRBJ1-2	CASSEYLTGLNYGYTF	TGTGCCAGCAGTGAATATCTGACAGGGCTTAACTATGGCTACACCTTC
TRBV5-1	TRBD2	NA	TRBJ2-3	CASSSTSGTDTQYF	TGCGCCAGCAGCTCGACTAGCGGCACAGATACGCAGTATTTT
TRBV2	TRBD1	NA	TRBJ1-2	CASSDETGLGGYTF	TGTGCCAGCAGTGACGAGACAGGGCTAGGCGGCTACACCTTC
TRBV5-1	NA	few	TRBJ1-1	CASSLASGADTEAFF	TGCGCCAGCAGCTTGGCCTCAGGGGCTGACACTGAAGCTTTCTTT
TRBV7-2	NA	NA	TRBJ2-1	CASSFRGYEQFF	TGTGCCAGCAGCTTCCGCGGGTATGAGCAGTTCTTC
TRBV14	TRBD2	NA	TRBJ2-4	CASSSLAGGDIQYF	TGTGCCAGCAGCTCACTAGCGGGAGGCGACATTCAGTACTTC